The next 20 T cell receptor beta chains were all read from a single sample in a study of T cell repertoires in cytomegalovirus infection. Their cognate antigens are unknown. TCRdb reprocessed the reads with MiXCR, giving one entry per CDR3 protein. The sample contains about 120,000 distinct CDR3 sequences, around 30% of which appear only once. This specimen was CD8+ T cells from cultured PBMCs, taken from culture after CMV antigen stimulation. The receptors come from a human donor in good health (CMV status not recorded). Some clones in this sample may be carry-over from other donors' samples.

This clonotype was picked up a small number of times. J is TRBJ1-1 and V is TRBV20-1; 11 bases map to TRBD1. The CDR3 is made up of 16 amino acids. Germline assignment: CDR1 DFQATT and CDR2 SNEGSKA (reference sequence). The DNA for the CDR3 is TGCAGCAGAAACAGACCGGGACAGGGGGTGTCTTTTCCAGCTTTCTTT. The encoded protein is CSRNRPGQGVSFPAFF.

There are a few counts of this clonotype. The chain couples TRBV4-1 to TRBJ2-1; perhaps TRBD1 as D (6 bases). CDR1 is MGHRA and CDR2 is YSYEKL in the germline V gene. The CDR3 consists of 15 residues. V was shortened by 0 bases and J by 9 bases, with 15 bases between the two germline ends. The CDR3 DNA reads as TGCGCCAGCAGCCAAGAAAGGAGGACAGCAATTGAGCAGTTCTTC. Amino acids: CASSQERRTAIEQFF.

In its sample, this clonotype was seen a few times. Germline is not matched at one junction end, which may reflect a read error. The chain employs TRBV4-1 and TRBJ2-3, with D perhaps assigned TRBD1 or TRBD2 (6 bases each). The CDR3 extends over 16 amino acids. Germline CDR1 MGHRA, CDR2 YSYEKL. The CDR3 DNA reads as TGTGCCAGCAGCCCCGCGCTGGGGGGCCCGCCAGATACGCAGTATTTT. It yields the protein CASSPALGGPPDTQYF.

By share, this clonotype counts as medium-sized. The CDR3 spells CASRGTGFGYGYTF. In DNA form, the CDR3 reads TGTGCCAGCAGGGGGACAGGGTTTGGCTATGGCTACACCTTC. The gene calls are TRBV2 and TRBJ1-2, with 9 bases identical to TRBD1. The CDR3 has 14 amino acids. V was clipped by 6 bases and J by 4 bases; unmatched bases: 6. The V gene's germline CDR1 is SNHLY and CDR2 FYNNEI.

V is TRBV9 and J is TRBJ2-1; 8 nucleotides align to TRBD2. The V gene's germline CDR1 is SGDLS and CDR2 YYNGEE. V lost 3 bases to trimming and J lost 4 bases; unmatched junction nucleotides: 6. This CDR3 has 15 amino acids. CDR3 sequence: CASSAGLELYNEQFF. CDR3 in DNA: TGTGCCAGCAGCGCGGGACTAGAGCTGTACAATGAGCAGTTCTTC.

In this sample, this clonotype turned up many times. The chain uses TRBV11-2 and TRBJ2-1, with D unclear. The CDR3 consists of 15 residues. Germline values: CDR1 SGHAT, CDR2 FQNNGV. Trimming removed 0 bases from V and 2 bases from J, with 8 bases in between. The CDR3 region is CASSLDTTTYNEQFF. In DNA form, the CDR3 reads TGTGCCAGCAGCTTAGACACAACAACCTACAATGAGCAGTTCTTC.

This clonotype has just a few counts. The genes are TRBV13 and TRBJ2-7; TRBD2 agrees at 7 bases. V lost 5 bases and J lost 4; bases outside the gene matches: 20. The CDR3 is 18 amino acids. Germline CDR1 is PRHDT and CDR2 is FYEKMQ (reference sequence). CDR3 residues: CASSGGADASGGNYEQYF. DNA for the CDR3: TGTGCCAGCAGCGGAGGCGCTGACGCCTCGGGGGGAAATTACGAGCAGTACTTC.

Note on this clonotype: A much larger clone differs from this one at a single base, so this may be a read error. This is likely a read error, given that the CDR3 carries no conserved phenylalanine or tryptophan at its end. This chain joins TRBV7-9 and TRBJ2-3; D may match TRBD1 or TRBD2 (5 bases each). V lost 5 bases and J 6 bases, leaving 12 bases between the germline ends. CDR3 length equals 13 residues. Germline assignment: CDR1 SEHNR and CDR2 FQNEAQ (reference sequence). In DNA, the CDR3 is TGTGCCAGCAGCCTGGGACCGCAGGATACGCAGTATTAT. Residues: CASSLGPQDTQYY.

This clonotype turned up a few times. This chain uses TRBV6-2 or TRBV6-3 with TRBJ1-3; tentatively, D is TRBD1 (5 bases). The CDR3 is made up of 18 amino acids. V was trimmed by 2 bases and J by 0 bases, leaving 17 bases between them. The germline V gene encodes CDR1 MNHEY and CDR2 SVGEGT. DNA of the CDR3: TGTGCCAGCAGTTACCTTCGTACAGGAGCAATCTCTGGAAACACCATATATTTT. Its translation is CASSYLRTGAISGNTIYF.

This clonotype showed up just a few times. The genes are TRBV27 and TRBJ2-3; TRBD2 matches at 8 bases. This CDR3 has 15 amino acids. Trimming took 7 bases from V and 0 from J; bases not matched to a gene: 6. Per the germline V gene, CDR1 is MNHEY and CDR2 is SMNVEV (reference sequence). The CDR3: CASTIAGHSTDTQYF. DNA for the CDR3: TGTGCCAGCACCATAGCGGGGCATAGCACAGATACGCAGTATTTT.

The chain uses TRBV3-1 and TRBJ2-4; D gene uncertain. The V and J ends lost 3 bases and 4 bases respectively, with 13 bases between them. The CDR3 has 15 residues. The germline V gene has CDR1 LGHDT and CDR2 YNNKEL (reference sequence). The CDR3 reads CASSHFDGAKNIQYF. The DNA for the CDR3 is TGTGCCAGCAGCCACTTTGACGGTGCAAAAAACATTCAGTACTTC.

The chain is built from TRBV7-9 and TRBJ2-3; 7 nucleotides agree with TRBD1. Germline lookup yields CDR1 SEHNR and CDR2 FQNEAQ (reference sequence). Trimming at V came to 1 base and at J to 3 bases, leaving 4 bases not matched to a gene. There are 15 residues in the CDR3. The CDR3 loop is CASSLGDSPTDTQYF. CDR3 in DNA: TGTGCCAGCAGCTTAGGGGACAGCCCAACAGATACGCAGTATTTT.

This clonotype qualifies as medium-sized. This chain connects TRBV19 to TRBJ2-1; a possible D gene is TRBD1 (6 bases). The length of the CDR3 is 14 residues. Trimming stripped 6 bases from V and 1 base from J, with 10 bases between. The germline V gene has CDR1 LNHDA and CDR2 SQIVND (reference sequence). The CDR3 DNA reads TGTGCCAGTAGCCAAGGGGGTTCCTACAATGAGCAGTTCTTC. This encodes CASSQGGSYNEQFF.

V and J are TRBV7-2 and TRBJ2-7; D not resolved. The CDR3 extends over 14 amino acids. Germline lookup yields CDR1 SGHTA and CDR2 FQGNSA. The V end lost 1 base, the J end lost 4 bases, and 11 bases lay between the germline ends. Written as DNA, the CDR3 is TGTGCCAGCAGCTTAGAAGTGGGGTTATACGAGCAGTACTTC. It is translated as CASSLEVGLYEQYF.

The table lists this clonotype with a few counts. CDR3 in DNA: TGTGCCAGCAGCTTCCTAGGGCTGGGCTCCTACAATGAGCAGTTCTTC. This translates into CASSFLGLGSYNEQFF. The chain uses TRBV7-2 and TRBJ2-1; unclear D gene. Germline CDR1 is SGHTA and CDR2 is FQGNSA. The CDR3 totals 16 residues. Trimming took 3 bases from V and 0 from J, leaving 12 bases between them.

This clonotype turned up a few times. The chain recombines TRBV27 with TRBJ2-7; D is perhaps TRBD2 (7 bases). V dropped 4 bases and J dropped 2 bases, with 15 bases sitting between them. Germline V gives CDR1 MNHEY, CDR2 SMNVEV (reference sequence). CDR3 length equals 15 residues. CDR3 bases: TGTGCCAGCAGTTCGGCGAGGGGGGGGCCCTACGAGCAGTACTTC. Its protein is CASSSARGGPYEQYF.

This clonotype has just a few counts. This chain joins TRBV10-3 and TRBJ1-1, with TRBD1 as a possible D gene (5 bases). CDR3 length: 13 amino acids. Germline loops: CDR1 ENHRY, CDR2 SYGVKD. V lost 11 bases to trimming and J lost 3 bases, with 16 bases between them. This CDR3 is CASRGGGDTEAFF. Here the CDR3 DNA reads TGTGCCTCCCGGGGGGGTGGGGACACTGAAGCTTTCTTT.

There are a few counts of this clonotype. The chain is built from TRBV18 and TRBJ1-6, with D maybe TRBD1 (6 bases). This CDR3 has 14 amino acids. V was cut by 3 bases and J by 5 bases, with 8 bases left in between. The germline CDR1 and CDR2 sequences are KGHSH and LQKENI. The CDR3 DNA is TGTGCCAGCTCACCCCGACAGGATAATTCACCCCTCCACTTT. It encodes CASSPRQDNSPLHF.

The table lists this clonotype with a few counts. This sequence joins TRBV5-1 and TRBJ2-7, with D unresolved. Trimming removed 0 bases at V and 5 bases at J, with 12 bases between. This CDR3 comprises 14 residues. The germline V gene encodes CDR1 SGHRS and CDR2 YFSETQ. The CDR3 bases are TGCGCCAGCAGCTTGGCCTCTGGTCAAGACGAGCAGTACTTC. It is translated as CASSLASGQDEQYF.

This clonotype was detected only a few times. V usage is TRBV7-2 and J usage is TRBJ1-5; no definite D call. Germline V gives CDR1 SGHTA, CDR2 FQGNSA. V lost 5 bases and J 1 base, leaving 12 bases between the germline ends. The CDR3 is 15 residues long. For the CDR3, the DNA is TGTGCCAGCAGCCCCACCACTTTGAGCAATCAGCCCCAGCATTTT. This sequence encodes CASSPTTLSNQPQHF.